The 16 T cell receptor beta chains in this list originate from one sample, sequenced in a study of T cells in Graves' hyperthyroidism and ophthalmopathy. The investigators amplified TCR beta CDR3 regions from RNA transcripts. The study used the HTBI primer set for a first-round RT-PCR of the TCR CDR3. In TCRdb, the multiplex PCR reads were re-called with MiXCR into one record per CDR3 protein. The table lists about 420,000 distinct CDR3 sequences, around 14% of them singletons, with roughly 13% in the top ten. The specimen sequenced was blood. The source of these receptors is a young woman with Graves' hyperthyroidism.

Ten or more counts support this clonotype. The CDR3 spells CASSLTAQGREQYF. The CDR3 region has the DNA TGTGCCAGCAGTCTCACCGCACAGGGTCGGGAGCAGTACTTC. The chain recombines TRBV12-3 or TRBV12-4 with TRBJ2-7, with D tentatively TRBD1 (6 bases). With 5 bases removed from V and 7 bases from J, the gap between germline ends came to 18 bases. The CDR3 totals 14 residues.

The chain carries TRBV19 and TRBJ1-5, with TRBD1 as a possible D gene (5 bases). This CDR3 is 14 amino acids long. The V gene's germline CDR1 is LNHDA and CDR2 SQIVND (reference sequence). Trimming shortened V by 3 bases and J by 7 bases, and 13 bases separated the two germline ends. CDR3 region: CASSIAGLHQPQHF. The CDR3 nucleotides read TGTGCCAGTAGTATTGCAGGGTTGCACCAGCCCCAGCATTTT.

Many counts were recorded for this clonotype. This chain joins TRBV7-9 and TRBJ2-7, with a possible D match to TRBD1 (5 bases). The CDR3 is made up of 13 amino acids. Germline lookup yields CDR1 SEHNR and CDR2 FQNEAQ (reference sequence). The V gene lost 0 bases and the J gene lost 3 bases, with 6 bases spanning the gap. The CDR3 sequence is CASSLAGRYEQYF. CDR3 DNA sequence: TGTGCCAGCAGCTTAGCGGGGCGCTACGAGCAGTACTTC.

This clonotype was counted many times. The chain joins TRBV2 to TRBJ2-7, with 9 bases aligning to TRBD1. The V gene end was trimmed by 3 bases and the J gene end by 3 bases; junction bases not matched to a gene: 9. This CDR3 region has 16 residues. In germline, CDR1 is SNHLY, CDR2 FYNNEI. CDR3 in amino acids: CASSDGGTGFFYEQYF. CDR3 sequence (DNA): TGTGCCAGCAGTGATGGCGGGACAGGGTTCTTCTACGAGCAGTACTTC.

The table lists this clonotype with a few counts. The junction does not match germline at one end; this may be a read error. The chain employs TRBV11-2 and TRBJ1-1; D is uncertain. Germline V gene lookup returns CDR1 SGHAT and CDR2 FQNNGV. The CDR3 loop spans 11 amino acids. The CDR3 here is CASSFDTGAFF. Here the CDR3 DNA reads TGTGCCAGCAGCTTCGACACTGGAGCTTTCTTT.

The chain combines TRBV14 with TRBJ1-1; 8 bases match TRBD1. Unmatched junction bases numbered 6, after V lost 3 bases and J lost 3 bases. Germline-derived CDR1 and CDR2 are SGHDN and FVKESK. The CDR3 spans 15 residues. The CDR3 region is CASSQRQGSDTEAFF. CDR3 bases: TGTGCCAGCAGCCAGAGACAGGGGTCCGACACTGAAGCTTTCTTT.

This chain joins TRBV12-3 or TRBV12-4 and TRBJ1-6, with D unclear. The CDR3 spans 15 residues. V gave up 3 bases and J gave up 0 bases, with 6 bases separating them. This CDR3 reads CASSFGPSYNSPLHF. The DNA for the CDR3 is TGTGCCAGCAGTTTTGGTCCCTCCTATAATTCACCCCTCCACTTT.

This clonotype was detected ten times or more. V usage is TRBV6-1 and J usage is TRBJ2-5; TRBD1 matches 9 bases. J gave up 4 bases and V 7 bases, and 10 bases lay outside the gene matches. Germline V gene data show CDR1 as MNHNS and CDR2 as SASEGT. The CDR3 runs to 15 residues. The CDR3 DNA sequence: TGTGCCAGCAACTCAGGACAGGGGAAGGGAGAGACCCAGTACTTC. Translated, it gives CASNSGQGKGETQYF.

The rearrangement joins TRBV9 to TRBJ2-3; 8 bases align to TRBD1. The CDR3 is made up of 15 amino acids. The V gene end was trimmed by 5 bases and the J gene end by 4 bases; junction bases not matched to a gene: 9. The germline V gene encodes CDR1 SGDLS and CDR2 YYNGEE. The CDR3 reads CASSPGGDSSDTQYF. In DNA, the CDR3 is TGTGCCAGCAGTCCAGGGGGCGATAGTTCAGATACGCAGTATTTT.

This clonotype was counted ten times or more. The chain carries TRBV5-1 and TRBJ1-2; 8 positions match TRBD1. The V segment lost 4 bases and the J segment 4 bases; nucleotides outside the gene matches: 18. Per germline, CDR1 SGHRS and CDR2 YFSETQ. CDR3 length: 18 amino acids. The CDR3 nucleotides read TGCGCCAGCAGCCAGACCTTCCCGGGACAGGACATCCTCTATGGCTACACCTTC. Amino acids: CASSQTFPGQDILYGYTF.

The chain uses TRBV7-6 and TRBJ2-3, with 14 bases that match TRBD2. The germline CDR1 and CDR2 sequences are SGHVS and FNYEAQ. The CDR3 totals 17 residues. V was pared by 5 bases and J by 3 bases, with 7 bases of the junction left unmatched. This CDR3 reads CASSPLRTSGRTDTQYF. CDR3 nucleotide sequence: TGTGCCAGCAGCCCCCTCCGGACTAGCGGGAGGACAGATACGCAGTATTTT. Supplemented by reference TRBV7-6 and TRBJ2-3, the full variable domain reads GAGVSQSPRYKVTKRGQDVALRCDPISGHVSLYWYRQALGQGPEFLTYFNYEAQQDKSGLPNDRFSAERPEGSISTLTIQRTEQRDSAMYRCASSPLRTSGRTDTQYFGPGTRLTVL.

This clonotype was recorded at least ten times. CDR3 sequence: CASRSKQGTFTEAFF. DNA of the CDR3: TGTGCCAGCAGATCGAAACAGGGCACATTCACTGAAGCTTTCTTT. V gene TRBV12-3 or TRBV12-4 combines with J gene TRBJ1-1; a possible D gene is TRBD1 (6 bases). The ends were cut back, 6 bases at V and 4 bases at J, with 18 bases in the middle. This CDR3 is built from 15 residues.

This clonotype was seen many times. V and J are TRBV28 and TRBJ2-5; a possible D gene is TRBD1 (6 bases). Trimming took off 6 bases at V and 7 bases at J, with 18 bases between the two ends. CDR3 size: 14 residues. Germline values: CDR1 MDHEN, CDR2 SYDVKM. In DNA, the CDR3 is TGTGCCAGCAGGGCGGCAGGGGTGGAAGGGACCCAGTACTTC. Its protein product is CASRAAGVEGTQYF.

This clonotype has at least ten counts. The J gene is TRBJ2-7, the V gene TRBV7-8; the D gene is possibly TRBD1 (5 bases). There are 14 residues in the CDR3. V was shortened by 1 base and J by 3 bases, with 10 bases between the two germline ends. CDR1 is SGHVS, CDR2 FQNEAQ, per germline. The CDR3 loop is CASSLGGHSYEQYF. The CDR3 DNA is TGTGCCAGCAGCTTAGGGGGCCACAGCTACGAGCAGTACTTC. Together with reference TRBV7-8 and TRBJ2-7, the CDR3 gives the full variable domain: GAGVSQSPRYKVAKRGQDVALRCDPISGHVSLFWYQQALGQGPEFLTYFQNEAQLDKSGLPSDRFFAERPEGSVSTLKIQRTQQEDSAVYLCASSLGGHSYEQYFGPGTRLTVT.

This clonotype was counted ten times or more. The rearrangement joins TRBV7-2 to TRBJ2-7, with D unclear. CDR3 length: 16 residues. V was pared by 1 base and J by 3 bases, with 16 bases between. The germline V gene has CDR1 SGHTA and CDR2 FQGNSA. CDR3 in amino acids: CASSLDRLGINYEQYF. The CDR3 bases are TGTGCCAGCAGCTTAGACAGACTGGGAATCAACTACGAGCAGTACTTC.

This clonotype was recorded many times. The rearrangement links TRBV10-2 to TRBJ1-1; 8 positions agree with TRBD1. The ends lost 5 bases at V and 0 bases at J; junction bases unmatched: 5. CDR1 is WSHSY and CDR2 is SAAADI in the germline V gene. The CDR3 covers 15 residues. The CDR3 DNA sequence: TGCGCCAGCAGTACCTCAGGGGGCATGAACACTGAAGCTTTCTTT. It codes for CASSTSGGMNTEAFF.